This T cell receptor (beta chain) was recovered during a study of immune characterization of retroperitoneal liposarcoma. Between the trimmed V and J ends, which lost 6 bases and 9 bases, there was a span of 9 bases. From germline, CDR1 is MGHDK and CDR2 SYGVNS. The CDR3 has 12 residues. A single record per CDR3 protein comes from TCRdb applying MiXCR to the PCR reads. The sample has about 10,000 distinct CDR3 sequences; under 35% are singletons. This clonotype appeared once. The V and J genes are TRBV25-1 and TRBJ1-6; tentatively, D is TRBD1 (6 bases). Sequencing was performed on tumor tissue. The sequence was obtained from a male donor with retroperitoneal liposarcoma. CDR3 coding DNA: TGTGCCAGCAGCGCAGGGGTTTCACCCCTCCACTTT. Its protein is CASSAGVSPLHF.